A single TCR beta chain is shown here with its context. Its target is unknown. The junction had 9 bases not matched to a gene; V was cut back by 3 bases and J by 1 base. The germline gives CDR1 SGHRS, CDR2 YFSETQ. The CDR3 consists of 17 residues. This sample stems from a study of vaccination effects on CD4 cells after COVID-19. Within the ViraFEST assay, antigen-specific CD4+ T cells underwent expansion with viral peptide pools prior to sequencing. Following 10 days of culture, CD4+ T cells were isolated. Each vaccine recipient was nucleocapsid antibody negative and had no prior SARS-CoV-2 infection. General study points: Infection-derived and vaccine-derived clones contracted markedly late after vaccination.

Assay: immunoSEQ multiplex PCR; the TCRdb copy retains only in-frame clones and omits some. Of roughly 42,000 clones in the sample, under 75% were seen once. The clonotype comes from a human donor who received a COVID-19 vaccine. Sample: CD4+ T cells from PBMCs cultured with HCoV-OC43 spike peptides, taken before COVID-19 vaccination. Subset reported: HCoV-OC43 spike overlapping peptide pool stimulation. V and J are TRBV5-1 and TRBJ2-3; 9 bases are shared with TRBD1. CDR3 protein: CASSSGTGSIGTDTQYF. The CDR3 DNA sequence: TGCGCCAGCAGCTCAGGGACAGGGAGTATTGGCACAGATACGCAGTATTTT. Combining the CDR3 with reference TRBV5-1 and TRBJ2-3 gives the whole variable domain KAGVTQTPRYLIKTRGQQVTLSCSPISGHRSVSWYQQTPGQGLQFLFEYFSETQRNKGNFPGRFSGRQFSNSRSEMNVSTLELGDSALYLCASSSGTGSIGTDTQYFGPGTRLTVL.